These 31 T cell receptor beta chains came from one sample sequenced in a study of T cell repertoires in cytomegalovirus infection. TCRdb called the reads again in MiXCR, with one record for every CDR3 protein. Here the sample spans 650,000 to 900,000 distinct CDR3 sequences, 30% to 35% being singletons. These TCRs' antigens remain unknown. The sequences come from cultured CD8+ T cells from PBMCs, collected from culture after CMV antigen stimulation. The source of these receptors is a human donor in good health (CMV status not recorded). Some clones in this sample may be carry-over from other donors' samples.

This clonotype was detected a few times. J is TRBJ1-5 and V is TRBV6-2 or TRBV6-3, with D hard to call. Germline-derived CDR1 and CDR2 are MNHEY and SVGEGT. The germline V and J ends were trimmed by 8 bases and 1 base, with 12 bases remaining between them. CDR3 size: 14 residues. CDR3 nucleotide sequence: TGTGCCAGCCGGCTTGCCCTAAGCAATCAGCCCCAGCATTTT. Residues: CASRLALSNQPQHF.

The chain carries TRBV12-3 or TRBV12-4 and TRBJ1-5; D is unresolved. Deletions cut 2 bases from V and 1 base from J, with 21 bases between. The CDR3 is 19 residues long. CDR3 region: CASSLISVKVYESNQPQHF. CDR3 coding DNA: TGTGCCAGCAGTTTAATAAGTGTGAAGGTTTATGAAAGCAATCAGCCCCAGCATTTT.

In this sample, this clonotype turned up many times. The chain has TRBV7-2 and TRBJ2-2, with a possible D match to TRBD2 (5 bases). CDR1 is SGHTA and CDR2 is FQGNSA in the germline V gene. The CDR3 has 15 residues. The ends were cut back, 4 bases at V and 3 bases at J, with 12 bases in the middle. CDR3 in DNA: TGTGCCAGCAGCTGGGAGATTCTCGACACCGGGGAGCTGTTTTTT. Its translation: CASSWEILDTGELFF.

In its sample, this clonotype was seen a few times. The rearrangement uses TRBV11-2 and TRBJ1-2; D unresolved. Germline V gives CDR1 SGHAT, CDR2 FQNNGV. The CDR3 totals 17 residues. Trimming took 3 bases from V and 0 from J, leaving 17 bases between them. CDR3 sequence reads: CASSFYIKADTNYGYTF. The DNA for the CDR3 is TGTGCCAGCAGCTTTTATATTAAGGCAGATACTAACTATGGCTACACCTTC.

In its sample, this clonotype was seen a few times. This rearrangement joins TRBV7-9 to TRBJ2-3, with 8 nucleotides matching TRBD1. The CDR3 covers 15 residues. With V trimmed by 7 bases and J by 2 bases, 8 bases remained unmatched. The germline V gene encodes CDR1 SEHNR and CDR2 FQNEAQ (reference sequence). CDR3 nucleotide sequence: TGTGCCAGCACCTCAGACAGGGGACCCACAGATACGCAGTATTTT. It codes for CASTSDRGPTDTQYF. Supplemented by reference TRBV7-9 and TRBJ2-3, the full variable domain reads DTGVSQNPRHKITKRGQNVTFRCDPISEHNRLYWYRQTLGQGPEFLTYFQNEAQLEKSRLLSDRFSAERPKGSFSTLEIQRTEQGDSAMYLCASTSDRGPTDTQYFGPGTRLTVL.

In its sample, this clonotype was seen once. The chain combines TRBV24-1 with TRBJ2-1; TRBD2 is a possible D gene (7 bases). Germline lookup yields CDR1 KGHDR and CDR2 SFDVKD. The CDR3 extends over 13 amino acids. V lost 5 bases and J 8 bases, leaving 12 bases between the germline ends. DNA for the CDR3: TGTGCCACCAGTGCGGGGGGCCTCCATGAGCAGTTCTTC. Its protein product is CATSAGGLHEQFF.

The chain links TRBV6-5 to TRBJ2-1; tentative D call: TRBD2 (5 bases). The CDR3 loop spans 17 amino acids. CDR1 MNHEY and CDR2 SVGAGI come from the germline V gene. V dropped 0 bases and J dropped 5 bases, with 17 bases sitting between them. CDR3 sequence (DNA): TGTGCCAGCAGTTACTCGAATAGGCGGGCCTGGGACAATGAGCAGTTCTTC. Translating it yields CASSYSNRRAWDNEQFF.

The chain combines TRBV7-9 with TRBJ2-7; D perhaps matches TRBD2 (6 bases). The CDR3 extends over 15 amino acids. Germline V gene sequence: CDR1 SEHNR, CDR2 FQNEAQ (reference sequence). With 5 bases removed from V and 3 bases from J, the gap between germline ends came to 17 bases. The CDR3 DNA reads TGTGCCAGCAGCCCGGGGGACGGAGAAGTCTACGAGCAGTACGTC. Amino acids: CASSPGDGEVYEQYV.

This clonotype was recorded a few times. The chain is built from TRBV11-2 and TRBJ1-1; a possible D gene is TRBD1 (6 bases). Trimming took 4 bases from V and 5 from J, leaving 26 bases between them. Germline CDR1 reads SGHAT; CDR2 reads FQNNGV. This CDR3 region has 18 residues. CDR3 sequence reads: CASSSFPPGGQLDTEAFF. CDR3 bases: TGTGCCAGCAGCTCCTTTCCCCCCGGCGGACAGTTAGATACTGAAGCTTTCTTT. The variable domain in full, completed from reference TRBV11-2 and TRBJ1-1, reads EAGVAQSPRYKIIEKRQSVAFWCNPISGHATLYWYQQILGQGPKLLIQFQNNGVVDDSQLPKDRFSAERLKGVDSTLKIQPAKLEDSAVYLCASSSFPPGGQLDTEAFFGQGTRLTVV.

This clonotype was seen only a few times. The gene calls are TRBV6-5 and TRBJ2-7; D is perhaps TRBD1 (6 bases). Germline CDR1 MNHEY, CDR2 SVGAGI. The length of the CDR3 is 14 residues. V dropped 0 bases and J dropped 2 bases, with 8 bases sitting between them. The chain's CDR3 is CASSYSQGPYEQYV. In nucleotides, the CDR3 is TGTGCCAGCAGTTACTCACAGGGCCCCTACGAGCAGTACGTC.

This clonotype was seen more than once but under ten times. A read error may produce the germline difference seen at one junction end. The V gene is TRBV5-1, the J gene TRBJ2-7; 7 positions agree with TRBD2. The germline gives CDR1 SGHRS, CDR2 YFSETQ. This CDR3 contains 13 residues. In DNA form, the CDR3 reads TGTGCCAGTAGTCTAGGGACTACCTACGAGCAGTACTTC. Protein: CASSLGTTYEQYF.

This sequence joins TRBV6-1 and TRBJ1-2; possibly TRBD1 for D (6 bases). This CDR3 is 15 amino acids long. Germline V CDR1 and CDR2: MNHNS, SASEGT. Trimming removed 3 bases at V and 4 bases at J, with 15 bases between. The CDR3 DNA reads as TGTGCCAGCAGTGATAGTGACAGGCCGACCTATGGCTACACCTTC. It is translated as CASSDSDRPTYGYTF.

The CDR3 region is CASRMQQGGTEAFF. As DNA, the CDR3 is TGTGCCAGCAGGATGCAACAAGGGGGAACTGAAGCTTTCTTT. The J gene is TRBJ1-1, the V gene TRBV2; perhaps TRBD1 as D (6 bases). Germline CDR1 is SNHLY and CDR2 is FYNNEI. The CDR3 loop spans 14 amino acids. Trimming removed 6 bases from V and 5 bases from J, with 16 bases in between.

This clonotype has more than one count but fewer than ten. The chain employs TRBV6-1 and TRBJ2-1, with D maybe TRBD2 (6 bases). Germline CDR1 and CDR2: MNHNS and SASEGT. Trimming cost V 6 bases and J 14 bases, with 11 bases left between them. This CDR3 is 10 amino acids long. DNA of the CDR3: TGTGCCAGCAGGCGGGGAAGGGAGTTCTTC. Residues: CASRRGREFF.

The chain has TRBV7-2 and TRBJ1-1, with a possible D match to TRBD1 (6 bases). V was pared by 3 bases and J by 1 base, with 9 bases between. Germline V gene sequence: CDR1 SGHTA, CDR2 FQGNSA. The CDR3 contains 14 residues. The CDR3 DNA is TGTGCCAGCAGCTTCGGGACATCGAACACTGAAGCTTTCTTT. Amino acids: CASSFGTSNTEAFF.

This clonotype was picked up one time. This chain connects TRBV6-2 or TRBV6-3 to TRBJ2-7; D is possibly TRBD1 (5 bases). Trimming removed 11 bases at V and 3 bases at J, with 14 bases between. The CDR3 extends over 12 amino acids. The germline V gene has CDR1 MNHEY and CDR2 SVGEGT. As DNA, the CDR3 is TGTGCCTCTGGCCAGGGCGGCTACGAGCAGTACGTC. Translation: CASGQGGYEQYV.

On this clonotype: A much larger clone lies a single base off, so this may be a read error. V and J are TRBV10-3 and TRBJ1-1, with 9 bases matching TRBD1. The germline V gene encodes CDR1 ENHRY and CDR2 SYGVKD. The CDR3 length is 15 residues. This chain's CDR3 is CAISETGGRNPEAFF. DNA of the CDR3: TGTGCCATCAGTGAAACAGGGGGCAGGAACCCTGAAGCTTTCTTT.

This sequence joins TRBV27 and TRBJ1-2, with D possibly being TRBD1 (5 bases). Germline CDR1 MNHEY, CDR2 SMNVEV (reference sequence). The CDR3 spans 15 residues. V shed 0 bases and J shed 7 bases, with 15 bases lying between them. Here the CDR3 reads CASSLSITGSTGYTF. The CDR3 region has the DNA TGTGCCAGCAGTTTATCGATAACAGGCTCTACTGGCTACACCTTC.

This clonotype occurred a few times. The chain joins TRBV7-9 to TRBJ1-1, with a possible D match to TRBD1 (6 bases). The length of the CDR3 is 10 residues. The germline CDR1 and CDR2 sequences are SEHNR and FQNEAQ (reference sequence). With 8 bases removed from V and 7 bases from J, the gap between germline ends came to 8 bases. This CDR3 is CASGRGEAFF. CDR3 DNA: TGTGCCAGCGGCAGGGGTGAAGCTTTCTTT.

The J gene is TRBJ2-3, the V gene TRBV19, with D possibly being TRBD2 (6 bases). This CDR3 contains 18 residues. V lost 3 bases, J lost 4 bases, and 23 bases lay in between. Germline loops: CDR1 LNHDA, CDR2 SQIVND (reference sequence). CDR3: CASSIGRRDGGPADTQYF. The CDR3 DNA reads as TGTGCCAGTAGTATCGGGAGACGGGACGGGGGACCCGCAGATACGCAGTATTTT.

The CDR3 region is CATSSGTQSPYNEQFF. DNA of the CDR3: TGTGCCACCAGCAGTGGGACCCAGTCTCCCTACAATGAGCAGTTCTTC. The rearrangement links TRBV15 to TRBJ2-1; D possibly uses TRBD1 or TRBD2 (5 bases each). The germline CDR1 and CDR2 sequences are LNHNV and YYDKDF (reference sequence). The CDR3 runs to 16 residues. V was shortened by 3 bases and J by 2 bases, with 14 bases between the two germline ends.

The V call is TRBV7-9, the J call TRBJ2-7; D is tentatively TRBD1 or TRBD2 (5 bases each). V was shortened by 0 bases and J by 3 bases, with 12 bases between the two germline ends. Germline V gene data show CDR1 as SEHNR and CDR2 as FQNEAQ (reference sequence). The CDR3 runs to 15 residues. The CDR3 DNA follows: TGTGCCAGCAGCTTAGCGGGGGTGCCGATCTACGAGCAGTACTTC. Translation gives CASSLAGVPIYEQYF.

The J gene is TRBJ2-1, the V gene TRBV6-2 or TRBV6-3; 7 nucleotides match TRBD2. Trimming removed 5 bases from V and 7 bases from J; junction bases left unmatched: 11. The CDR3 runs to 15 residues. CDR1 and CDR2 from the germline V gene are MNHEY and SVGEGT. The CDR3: CASSERGVRPNEQFF. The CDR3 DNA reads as TGTGCCAGCAGTGAACGGGGGGTTCGGCCTAATGAGCAGTTCTTC.

The CDR3 protein is CASSFGGAPDTQYF. The CDR3 DNA is TGTGCCAGTAGCTTTGGGGGGGCCCCAGATACGCAGTATTTT. The chain employs TRBV19 and TRBJ2-3; D perhaps matches TRBD2 (7 bases). The CDR3 sequence is 14 residues long. The germline V and J ends were trimmed by 6 bases and 4 bases, with 14 bases remaining between them. CDR1 is LNHDA and CDR2 is SQIVND in the germline V gene (reference sequence).

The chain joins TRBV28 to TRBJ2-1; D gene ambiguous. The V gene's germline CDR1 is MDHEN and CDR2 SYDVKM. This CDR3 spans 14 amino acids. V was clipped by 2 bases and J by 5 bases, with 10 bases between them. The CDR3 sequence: CASSLRDIDNEQFF. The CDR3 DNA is TGTGCCAGCAGTTTAAGAGACATTGACAATGAGCAGTTCTTC.

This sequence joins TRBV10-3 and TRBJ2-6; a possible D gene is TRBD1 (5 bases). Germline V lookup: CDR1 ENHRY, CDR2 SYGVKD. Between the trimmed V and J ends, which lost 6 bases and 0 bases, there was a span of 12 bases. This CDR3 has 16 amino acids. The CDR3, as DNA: TGTGCCATCAGGACAGCCACGAGCTCTGGGGCCAACGTCCTGACTTTC. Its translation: CAIRTATSSGANVLTF.

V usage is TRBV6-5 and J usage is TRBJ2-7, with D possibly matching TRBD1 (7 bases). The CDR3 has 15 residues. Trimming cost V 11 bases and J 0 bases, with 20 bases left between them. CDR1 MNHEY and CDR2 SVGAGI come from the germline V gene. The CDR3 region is CAGSGGGASSYEQYV. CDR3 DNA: TGTGCCGGATCCGGAGGGGGCGCCTCCTCCTACGAGCAGTACGTC.

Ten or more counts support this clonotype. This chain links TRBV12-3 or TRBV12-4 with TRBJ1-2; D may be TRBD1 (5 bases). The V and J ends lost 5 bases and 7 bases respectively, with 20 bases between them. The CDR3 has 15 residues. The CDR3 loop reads CASSLLPGTRGGYTF. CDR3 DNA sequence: TGTGCCAGCAGTCTCCTCCCCGGGACTAGGGGTGGCTACACCTTC.

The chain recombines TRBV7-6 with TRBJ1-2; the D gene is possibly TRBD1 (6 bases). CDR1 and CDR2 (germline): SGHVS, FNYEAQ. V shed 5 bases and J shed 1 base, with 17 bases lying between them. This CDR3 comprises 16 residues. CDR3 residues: CASSPRTDIFNYGYTF. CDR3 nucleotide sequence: TGTGCCAGCAGCCCCCGGACAGACATATTTAACTATGGCTACACCTTC.

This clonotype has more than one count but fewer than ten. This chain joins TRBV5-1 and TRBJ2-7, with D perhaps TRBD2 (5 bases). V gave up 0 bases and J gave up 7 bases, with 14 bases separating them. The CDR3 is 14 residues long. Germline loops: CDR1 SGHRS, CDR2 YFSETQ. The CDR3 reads CASSLERSSLEQYF. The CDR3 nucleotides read TGCGCCAGCAGCTTGGAAAGGTCTAGCCTTGAGCAGTACTTC.

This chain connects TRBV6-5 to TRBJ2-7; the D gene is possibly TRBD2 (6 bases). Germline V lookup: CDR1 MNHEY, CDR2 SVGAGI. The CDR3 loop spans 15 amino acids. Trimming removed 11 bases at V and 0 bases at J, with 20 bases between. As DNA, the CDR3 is TGTGCCTCTCGGGAGTCGGCGGAGAGCTCCTACGAGCAGTACTTC. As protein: CASRESAESSYEQYF.